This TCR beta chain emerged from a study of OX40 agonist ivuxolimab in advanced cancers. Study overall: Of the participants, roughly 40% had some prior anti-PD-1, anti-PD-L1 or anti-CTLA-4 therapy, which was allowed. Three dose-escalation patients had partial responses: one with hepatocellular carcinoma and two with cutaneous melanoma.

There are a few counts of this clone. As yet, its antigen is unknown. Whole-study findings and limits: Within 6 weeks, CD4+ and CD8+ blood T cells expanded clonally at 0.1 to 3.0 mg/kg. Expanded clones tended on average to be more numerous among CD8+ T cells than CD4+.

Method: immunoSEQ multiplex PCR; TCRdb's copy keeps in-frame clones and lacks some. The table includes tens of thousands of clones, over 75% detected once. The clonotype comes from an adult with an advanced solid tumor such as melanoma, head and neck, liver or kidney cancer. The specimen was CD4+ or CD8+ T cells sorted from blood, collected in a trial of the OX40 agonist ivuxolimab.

CDR3 coding DNA: TGTGCCAGCACCGCGGACAGGTTCTCCTACGAGCAGTACTTC. It is translated as CASTADRFSYEQYF. V and J are TRBV6-1 and TRBJ2-7; 7 bases line up with TRBD1. Germline V gene lookup returns CDR1 MNHNS and CDR2 SASEGT. J gave up 0 bases and V 7 bases, and 6 bases lay outside the gene matches. This CDR3 is built from 14 residues.